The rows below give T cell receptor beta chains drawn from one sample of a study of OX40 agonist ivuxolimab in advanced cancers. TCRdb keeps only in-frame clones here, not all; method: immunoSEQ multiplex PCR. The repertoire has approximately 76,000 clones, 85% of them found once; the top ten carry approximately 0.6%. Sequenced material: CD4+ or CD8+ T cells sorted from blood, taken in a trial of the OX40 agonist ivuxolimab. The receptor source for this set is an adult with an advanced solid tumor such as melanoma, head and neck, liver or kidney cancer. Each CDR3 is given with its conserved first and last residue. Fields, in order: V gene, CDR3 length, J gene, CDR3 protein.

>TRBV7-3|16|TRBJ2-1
CASSSGQPSSYNEQFF
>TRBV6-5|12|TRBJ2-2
CASRLGTGELFF
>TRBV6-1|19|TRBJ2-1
CASSEAQTSGRLTMIVQFF
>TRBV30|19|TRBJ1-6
CAWSLVGPGRGKINSPLHF
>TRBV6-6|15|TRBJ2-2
CASSPGQINTGELFF
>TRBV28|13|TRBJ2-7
CASRVSLSYEQYF
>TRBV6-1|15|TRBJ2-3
CASSVEGASTDTQYF
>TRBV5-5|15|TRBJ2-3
CASSLLLAGDLTQYF
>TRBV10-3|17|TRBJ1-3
CAISESGRGTPGNTIYF
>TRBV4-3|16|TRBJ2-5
CASSQDRLSLRETQYF
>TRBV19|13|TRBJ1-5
CASRGHRNQPQHF
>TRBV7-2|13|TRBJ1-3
CASSFMSGNTIYF
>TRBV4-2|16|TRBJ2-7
CASSQGDRLISYEQYF
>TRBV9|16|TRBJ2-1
CASSVGQGELDNEQFF
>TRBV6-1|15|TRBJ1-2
CASTGNNRGLNVYTF
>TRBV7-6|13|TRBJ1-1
CASSLSGNTEAFF
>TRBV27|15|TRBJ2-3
CASSFEGSPRDTQYF
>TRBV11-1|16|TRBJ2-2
CASSPRGVGSAGELFF
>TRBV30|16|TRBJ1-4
CAWSGVGRGSNEKLFF
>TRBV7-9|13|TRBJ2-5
CASGGGVQETQYF
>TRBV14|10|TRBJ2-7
CARGRDEQYF
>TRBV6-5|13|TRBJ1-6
CASSFGVDSPLHF
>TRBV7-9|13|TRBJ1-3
CASITGSGNTIYF
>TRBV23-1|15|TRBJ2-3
CASSSFGGHTDTQYF
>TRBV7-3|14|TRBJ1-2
CASSPGQGNYGYTF
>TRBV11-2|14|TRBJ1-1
CASSPVNMDTEAFF
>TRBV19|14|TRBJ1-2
CASSMPQGARGYTF
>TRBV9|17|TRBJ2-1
CASSPPQGVEAYNEQFF
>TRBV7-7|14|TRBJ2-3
CASSPGQGRDTQYF
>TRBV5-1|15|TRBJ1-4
CASSLAGRPNEKLFF
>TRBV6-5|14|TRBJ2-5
CASSNRGLGETQYF
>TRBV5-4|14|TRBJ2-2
CASSLGRNTGELFF